This T cell receptor beta chain stems from a study of radiotherapy plus CTLA-4 blockade in lung cancer. CDR1 and CDR2 from the germline V gene are MNHEY and SVGAGI. V trimming: 7 bases; J trimming: 8 bases; junction bases outside the gene matches: 8. The CDR3 is 14 amino acids. TCRdb's table, derived via immunoSEQ multiplex PCR, lists solely in-frame clones and lacks some. The sample contains about 120,000 clones, 75% to 80% of which appear only once. V gene TRBV6-5 combines with J gene TRBJ2-1; 10 bases align to TRBD1. Sequenced here: peripheral blood, sampled from a patient treated with radiotherapy plus ipilimumab. The sequence came from a human donor with non-small cell lung cancer who had a partial response to radiotherapy plus ipilimumab. The CDR3 reads CASKPGQGNDEQFF. CDR3 DNA sequence: TGTGCCAGCAAACCGGGACAGGGGAACGATGAGCAGTTCTTC.